This TCR beta chain was observed in a study of OX40 agonist ivuxolimab in advanced cancers. Overall study findings and caveats: Clonal expansion by week 6 occurred in CD4+ and CD8+ blood T cells (at 0.1 to 3.0 mg/kg).

About this clone: Its antigen is undetermined.

TCRdb's copy holds only in-frame clones and misses some; the assay was immunoSEQ multiplex PCR. The sample has more than 80,000 clones; more than 80% are singletons. The CDR3 totals 13 residues. The V end lost 7 bases, the J end lost 3 bases, and 13 bases lay between the germline ends. CDR1 and CDR2 (germline): SQVTM, ANQGSEA. Sequenced material: CD4+ or CD8+ T cells sorted from blood, taken in a trial of the OX40 agonist ivuxolimab. This receptor was identified in an adult with an advanced solid tumor such as melanoma, head and neck, liver or kidney cancer. The V call is TRBV29-1, the J call TRBJ1-5; no reliable D call. The CDR3 sequence: CSAGGQNNQPQHF. In DNA, the CDR3 is TGCAGCGCGGGAGGGCAGAACAATCAGCCCCAGCATTTT. The complete variable domain, with remaining parts taken from reference TRBV29-1 and TRBJ1-5, reads SAVISQKPSRDICQRGTSLTIQCQVDSQVTMMFWYRQQPGQSLTLIATANQGSEATYESGFVIDKFPISRPNLTFSTLTVSNMSPEDSSIYLCSAGGQNNQPQHFGDGTRLSIL.